The present T cell receptor (beta chain) was sequenced within a study of blood T cell repertoires in COVID-19. V shed 4 bases, J shed 3 bases, and the junction held 8 bases outside the gene matches. Germline V gene lookup returns CDR1 KGHDR and CDR2 SFDVKD. This CDR3 region has 16 residues. The assay was immunoSEQ multiplex PCR, and TCRdb's table has in-frame clones only and misses some. The sample carries roughly 200,000 clones, about 86% recorded once. The clonotype was recovered from a man in his 60s who had recovered from COVID-19. Source material: peripheral blood. The chain carries TRBV24-1 and TRBJ2-3, with 8 positions matching TRBD1. The CDR3: CATSDGQGHFTDTQYF. Written as DNA, the CDR3 is TGTGCCACCAGTGACGGACAGGGCCATTTTACAGATACGCAGTATTTT.